This T cell receptor (beta chain) was retrieved from a study of Ad26.COV2.S vaccination and SARS-CoV-2 variants. Study context: Enrolled in COV1001, the donor was in the Ad26.COV2.S trial arm, which received the vaccine.

Produced via immunoSEQ multiplex PCR; TCRdb's table is partial and in-frame only. The sample contains approximately 460,000 clones, nearly 90% of which appear only once. Treatment here: roughly 18 received Ad26.COV2.S at low or high dose, single or two shots; 5 received placebo; per-sample allocation not given. Following the first vaccine or placebo injection, samples were taken on day 63. As to this clone: Its antigen is currently unknown.

Notes on the study in general: Spike-specific TCR breadth ran higher among vaccine recipients than placebo recipients. Non-spike TCR breadth was similar in vaccine and placebo recipients.

Between the trimmed V and J ends, which lost 3 bases and 0 bases, there was a span of 11 bases. The V gene's germline CDR1 is LNHDA and CDR2 SQIVND (reference sequence). The CDR3 consists of 15 residues. The sample was peripheral blood, taken in a trial of Ad26.COV2.S vaccine versus placebo. The rearrangement uses TRBV19 and TRBJ1-1; D is unresolved. This clonotype was sampled from a person between 18 and 65 years old who received the Ad26.COV2.S COVID-19 vaccine or a placebo. DNA for the CDR3: TGTGCCAGTAGTATTGAGGGCATTATGAACACTGAAGCTTTCTTT. This encodes CASSIEGIMNTEAFF.